This TCR beta chain stems from a study of PD-L1 blockade in urothelial cancer. Overall study: Men with urothelial cancer arising in the bladder made up most of the 29 patients. Median blood clonality was around 0.074, with under 100,000 unique TCRs.

Time point in this sample: peripheral blood 6 weeks after treatment start. The CDR3 runs to 15 residues. Germline lookup yields CDR1 SGHTA and CDR2 FQGNSA. The J segment lost 5 bases and the V segment lost 4 bases, leaving 7 bases of the junction unmatched. Assay: immunoSEQ multiplex PCR; the TCRdb copy retains only in-frame clones and omits some. The sample contains some 51,000 clones, more than 70% of which appear only once. The rearrangement joins TRBV7-2 to TRBJ1-5, with 8 bases matching TRBD1. This clonotype originated in a man in his 60s with urothelial cancer. Specimen: PBMCs, collected around atezolizumab (anti-PD-L1) treatment. The CDR3 nucleotides are TGTGCCAGCAGCTCCGCTGACAGGGGCCATCAGCCCCAGCATTTT. Translated, it gives CASSSADRGHQPQHF.